This T cell receptor (beta chain) is from a study of T cell repertoires in cytomegalovirus infection. Turning to the study itself: Shared public TCR beta signatures pointed to both CMV infection and a matching HLA type. Notes on the study in general: In two of eight donors, the top clonotype was HLA-C-restricted CMV-specific. Pooled public TCR beta family frequency picked out CMV carriers with the relevant HLA.

With respect to this clonotype: The antigen is undetermined.

In TCRdb, the reads were re-called with MiXCR into one record per CDR3 protein. The sample shows some 160,000 distinct CDR3 sequences, about 15% of them seen only once. CDR1 and CDR2 from the germline V gene are SEHNR and FQNEAQ (reference sequence). Trimming at V came to 8 bases and at J to 1 base, leaving 10 bases not matched to a gene. The CDR3 length is 16 residues. Sequenced: CD8+ T cells from PBMCs. The TCR originated in a human donor in good health (CMV status not recorded). Some clones in this sample may be carry-over from other donors' samples. V and J are TRBV7-9 and TRBJ2-5; 10 bases map to TRBD1. The CDR3 spells CASGSRDRGPQETQYF. In DNA, the CDR3 is TGTGCCAGCGGTTCCCGGGACAGGGGACCCCAAGAGACCCAGTACTTC.